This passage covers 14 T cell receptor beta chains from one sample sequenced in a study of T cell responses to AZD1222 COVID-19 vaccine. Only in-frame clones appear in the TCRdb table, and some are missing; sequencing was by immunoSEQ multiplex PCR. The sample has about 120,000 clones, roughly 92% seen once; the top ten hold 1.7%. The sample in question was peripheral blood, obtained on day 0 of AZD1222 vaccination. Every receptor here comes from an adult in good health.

The CDR3 DNA reads TGTGCCAGCAGTGGATCTGGTTCCATGAACACTGAAGCTTTCTTT. Amino acid sequence: CASSGSGSMNTEAFF. The chain recombines TRBV25-1 with TRBJ1-1, with unresolved D. Trimming shortened V by 4 bases and J by 0 bases, and 12 bases separated the two germline ends. Per the germline V gene, CDR1 is MGHDK and CDR2 is SYGVNS. The CDR3 is 15 amino acids.

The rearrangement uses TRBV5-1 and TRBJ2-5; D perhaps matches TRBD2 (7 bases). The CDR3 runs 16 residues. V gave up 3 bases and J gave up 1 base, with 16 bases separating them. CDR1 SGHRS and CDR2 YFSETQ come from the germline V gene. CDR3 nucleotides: TGCGCCAGCAGCTCGGGTGGGCGGGGGCTCCAAGAGACCCAGTACTTC. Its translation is CASSSGGRGLQETQYF.

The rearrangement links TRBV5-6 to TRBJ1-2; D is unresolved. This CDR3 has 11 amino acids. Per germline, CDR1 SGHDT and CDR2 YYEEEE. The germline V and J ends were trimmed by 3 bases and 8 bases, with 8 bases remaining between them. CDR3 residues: CASSSRIGYTF. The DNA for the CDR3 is TGTGCCAGCAGCTCTCGGATCGGCTACACCTTC.

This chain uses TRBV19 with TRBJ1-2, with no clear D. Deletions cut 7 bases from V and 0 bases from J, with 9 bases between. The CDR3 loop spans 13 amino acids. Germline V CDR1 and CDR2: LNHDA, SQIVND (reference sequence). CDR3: CASNGGTNYGYTF. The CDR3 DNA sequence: TGTGCCAGTAACGGAGGGACTAACTATGGCTACACCTTC.

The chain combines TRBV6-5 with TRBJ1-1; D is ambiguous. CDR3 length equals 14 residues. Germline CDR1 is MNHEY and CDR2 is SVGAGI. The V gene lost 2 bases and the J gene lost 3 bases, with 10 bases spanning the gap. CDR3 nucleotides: TGTGCCAGCAGTTACCGGAGAGGGTACACTGAAGCTTTCTTT. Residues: CASSYRRGYTEAFF.

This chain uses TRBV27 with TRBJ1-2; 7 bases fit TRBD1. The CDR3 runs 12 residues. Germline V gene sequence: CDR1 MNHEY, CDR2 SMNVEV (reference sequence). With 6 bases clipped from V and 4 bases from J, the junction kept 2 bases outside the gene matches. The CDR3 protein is CASRRQGYGYTF. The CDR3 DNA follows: TGTGCCAGCAGGCGACAGGGCTATGGCTACACCTTC.

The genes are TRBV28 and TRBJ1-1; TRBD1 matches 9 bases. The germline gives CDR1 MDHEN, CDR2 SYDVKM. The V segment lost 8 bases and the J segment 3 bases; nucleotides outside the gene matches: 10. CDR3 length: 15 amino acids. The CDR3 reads CASRTGGAEDTEAFF. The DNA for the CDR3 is TGTGCCAGCCGTACAGGGGGCGCCGAGGACACTGAAGCTTTCTTT.

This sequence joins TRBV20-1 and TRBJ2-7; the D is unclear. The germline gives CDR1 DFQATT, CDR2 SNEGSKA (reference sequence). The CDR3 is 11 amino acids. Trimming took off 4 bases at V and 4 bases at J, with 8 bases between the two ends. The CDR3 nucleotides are TGCAGTGCTATGGACGGGTACGAGCAGTACGTC. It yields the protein CSAMDGYEQYV.

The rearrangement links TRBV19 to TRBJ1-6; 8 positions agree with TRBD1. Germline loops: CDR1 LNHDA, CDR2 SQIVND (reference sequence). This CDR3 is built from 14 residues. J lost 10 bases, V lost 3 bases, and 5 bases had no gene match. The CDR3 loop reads CASSIQGARSPLHF. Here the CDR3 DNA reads TGTGCCAGTAGTATTCAGGGGGCAAGATCACCCCTCCACTTT.

DNA of the CDR3: TGTGCCAGCAGTATCGACAGGGACCACTATGGCTACACCTTC. It translates to CASSIDRDHYGYTF. J is TRBJ1-2 and V is TRBV6-1, with 7 nucleotides matching TRBD1. Per the germline V gene, CDR1 is MNHNS and CDR2 is SASEGT. V lost 5 bases and J lost 3; bases outside the gene matches: 6. This CDR3 comprises 14 residues.

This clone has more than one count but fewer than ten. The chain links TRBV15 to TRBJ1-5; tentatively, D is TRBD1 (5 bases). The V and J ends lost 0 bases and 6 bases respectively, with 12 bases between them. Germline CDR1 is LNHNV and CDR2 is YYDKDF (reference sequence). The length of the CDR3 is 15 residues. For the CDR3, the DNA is TGTGCCACCAGCAGAGATCGGGGGAGGGGTCAGCCCCAGCATTTT. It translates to CATSRDRGRGQPQHF.

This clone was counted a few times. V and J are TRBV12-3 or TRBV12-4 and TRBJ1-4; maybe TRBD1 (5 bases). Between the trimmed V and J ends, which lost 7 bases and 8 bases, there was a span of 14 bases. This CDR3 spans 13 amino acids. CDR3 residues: CASTRDLGEKLFF. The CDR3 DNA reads TGTGCCAGCACTCGGGACCTGGGAGAAAAACTGTTTTTT.

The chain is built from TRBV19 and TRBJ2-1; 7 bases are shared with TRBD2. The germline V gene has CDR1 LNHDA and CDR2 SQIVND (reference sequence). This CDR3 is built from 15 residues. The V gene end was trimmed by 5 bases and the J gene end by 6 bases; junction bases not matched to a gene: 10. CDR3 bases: TGTGCCAGTAGTCCCGGACTAGAACGGAGCAATGAGCAGTTCTTC. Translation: CASSPGLERSNEQFF.

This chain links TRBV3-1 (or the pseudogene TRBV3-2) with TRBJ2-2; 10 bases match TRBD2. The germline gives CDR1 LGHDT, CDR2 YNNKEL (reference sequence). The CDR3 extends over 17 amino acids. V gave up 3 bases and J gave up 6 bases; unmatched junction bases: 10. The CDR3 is CASSQALGLASSGELFF. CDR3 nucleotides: TGTGCCAGCAGCCAGGCCCTGGGACTAGCGTCTTCCGGGGAGCTGTTTTTT.